The 3 T cell receptor beta chains presented below share a single source sample, sequenced in a study of T-cell reconstitution after alpha-beta-depleted transplantation in children. Unique molecular identifiers were used in preparing the TCRbeta library. One entry per CDR3 protein results from TCRdb running MiXCR on the PCR reads. The sample consists of a few hundred thousand distinct CDR3 sequences, around 15% of them appearing once. The input for sequencing was PBMCs, mostly from graft donor cells, taken 360 days after TCRalphabeta/CD19-depleted stem cell transplant. Receptor source: a boy under three years old who had a stem cell transplant for Wiskott-Aldrich syndrome, so the T cells may come from the graft donor.

This clonotype was observed a handful of times. The chain combines TRBV15 with TRBJ2-7; D not resolved. Germline V gene data show CDR1 as LNHNV and CDR2 as YYDKDF (reference sequence). The CDR3 loop spans 14 amino acids. Deletions cut 1 base from V and 3 bases from J, with 10 bases between. The CDR3 region has the DNA TGTGCCACCAGCAGAGGACCCGATTTCTACGAGCAGTACTTC. Amino acid sequence: CATSRGPDFYEQYF.

This chain links TRBV4-1 with TRBJ1-6, with D possibly being TRBD1 (6 bases). Germline-derived CDR1 and CDR2 are MGHRA and YSYEKL. This CDR3 is built from 18 residues. V was cut by 0 bases and J by 14 bases, with 26 bases left in between. Written as DNA, the CDR3 is TGCGCCAGCAGCCAAGATCAGGCCGGCGGGACAACCGACGTAGCCCTCCACTTT. Translation gives CASSQDQAGGTTDVALHF.

This clonotype was recorded a few times. The rearrangement links TRBV5-1 to TRBJ2-7; either TRBD1 or TRBD2 may fit D (5 bases each). This CDR3 spans 17 amino acids. CDR1 is SGHRS, CDR2 YFSETQ, per germline. The V gene lost 3 bases and the J gene lost 0 bases, with 19 bases spanning the gap. The CDR3 is CASSWDSGTSSSYEQYF. The CDR3, as DNA: TGCGCCAGCAGCTGGGATTCCGGGACGTCCAGCTCCTACGAGCAGTACTTC.